This record concerns one T cell receptor (beta chain) sequence. This entry belongs to a study of T cell changes during pregnancy in multiple sclerosis. The CDR3 loop spans 12 amino acids. Trimming took 7 bases from V and 6 from J; bases not matched to a gene: 3. Germline V lookup: CDR1 LNHDA, CDR2 SQIVND (reference sequence). Method: immunoSEQ multiplex PCR; TCRdb's copy keeps in-frame clones and lacks some. The table shows around 31,000 clones, with about 87% occurring only once. This receptor was obtained from a female donor with multiple sclerosis, enrolled in a pregnancy study. The chain links TRBV19 to TRBJ1-2, with TRBD1 matching 9 bases. The material sequenced was CD8+ T cells from peripheral blood mononuclear cells, taken in the first trimester of pregnancy. Here the CDR3 reads CASTGTGNGYTF. In DNA, the CDR3 is TGTGCCAGTACCGGGACAGGGAATGGCTACACCTTC.